Listed below are T cell receptor beta chains from one sample, sequenced in a study of blood T cell repertoires in COVID-19. Sequencing was performed with immunoSEQ multiplex PCR; in TCRdb, only in-frame clones are kept and a portion is missing. Counted here are 150,000 to 250,000 clones, roughly 80% occurring once; the ten biggest clones make up over 9.5%. Sequencing input: PBMCs or T cells enriched from blood (not recorded which). The receptors come from a middle-aged man who had recovered from COVID-19. The CDR3 runs from the conserved cysteine through the conserved F or W. The D gene is left open where the match is weak. Clone sizes are given selectively: once, few, many, or a class where the clone is expanded.

V: TRBV11-2
D: TRBD1
J: TRBJ1-2
size: once
DNA: TGTGCCAGCAGCCCCCCGGGACAGCTGGCTCCCCTATATGGCTACACCTTC
CDR3: CASSPPGQLAPLYGYTF

V: TRBV18
D: TRBD2
J: TRBJ2-3
size: once
DNA: TGTGCCAGCTCACCAGGACTAGCGGGGAAGACAGATACGCAGTATTTT
CDR3: CASSPGLAGKTDTQYF

V: TRBV19
D: TRBD1
J: TRBJ1-5
size: NA
DNA: TGTGCCAGTAGTTCCCGGACAGGGGGCGGGAAAAATCAGCCCCAGCATTTT
CDR3: CASSSRTGGGKNQPQHF

V: TRBV6-5
D: NA
J: TRBJ1-5
size: NA
DNA: TGTGCCAGCAGCTACAATAACAATCAGCCCCAGCATTTT
CDR3: CASSYNNNQPQHF

V: TRBV7-9
D: TRBD2
J: TRBJ2-2
size: NA
DNA: TGTGCCAGCAGCTCCGAGCGGGACTCTAACACCGGGGAGCTGTTTTTT
CDR3: CASSSERDSNTGELFF

V: TRBV9
D: TRBD2
J: TRBJ2-1
size: NA
DNA: TGTGCCAGCAGCCCCCCCGGGACTAGACCCGCGGGTGAGCAGTTCTTC
CDR3: CASSPPGTRPAGEQFF

V: TRBV7-2
D: TRBD2
J: TRBJ2-3
size: NA
DNA: TGTGCCAGCAGCTTAGGGGTCAGCGGGAGTTTAGGAGATACGCAGTATTTT
CDR3: CASSLGVSGSLGDTQYF

V: TRBV30
D: TRBD1
J: TRBJ2-5
size: NA
DNA: TGTGCCATTGACAGGGGGAGATCCGAGACCCAGTACTTC
CDR3: CAIDRGRSETQYF

V: TRBV28
D: TRBD1
J: TRBJ2-1
size: NA
DNA: TGTGCCAGCAGTACCCCCGGGACAGGGAACAATGAGCAGTTCTTC
CDR3: CASSTPGTGNNEQFF

V: TRBV5-4
D: NA
J: TRBJ1-1
size: NA
DNA: TGTGCCAGCAGCTTGTACAGTCTGAACACTGAAGCTTTCTTT
CDR3: CASSLYSLNTEAFF

V: TRBV24-1
D: NA
J: TRBJ1-2
size: NA
DNA: TGTGCCACCAGTGATTCGGGACTCGACGGCTACACCTTC
CDR3: CATSDSGLDGYTF

V: TRBV28
D: TRBD1
J: TRBJ1-5
size: NA
DNA: TGTGCCAGCTCCCAATGGGGACAGAATCAGCCCCAGCATTTT
CDR3: CASSQWGQNQPQHF

V: TRBV10-3
D: NA
J: TRBJ2-5
size: NA
DNA: TGTGCCACCCGGCCCCGGACTGGGCAAGAGACCCAGTACTTC
CDR3: CATRPRTGQETQYF

V: TRBV3-1/TRBV3-2
D: NA
J: TRBJ2-3
size: NA
DNA: TGTGCCAGCAGCCAAACTGCCGTGGGTGGGGGCGCAGATACGCAGTATTTT
CDR3: CASSQTAVGGGADTQYF

V: TRBV7-3
D: TRBD2
J: TRBJ2-1
size: NA
DNA: TGTGCCAGCAGCGCGGGACTAGTATTGGGTGAGCAGTTCTTC
CDR3: CASSAGLVLGEQFF

V: TRBV4-1
D: TRBD1
J: TRBJ1-5
size: NA
DNA: TGCGCCAGCAGCCAAGATGGACAGGGCAACTCCGCTTACAATCAGCCCCAGCATTTT
CDR3: CASSQDGQGNSAYNQPQHF

V: TRBV18
D: NA
J: TRBJ2-5
size: NA
DNA: TGTGCCAGCTCACCTACAGGGATCCAAGAGACCCAGTACTTC
CDR3: CASSPTGIQETQYF

V: TRBV12-3/TRBV12-4
D: NA
J: TRBJ1-2
size: NA
DNA: TGTGCCAGCACCACACTTACAGGGAAAGGCTACACCTTC
CDR3: CASTTLTGKGYTF

V: TRBV3-1/TRBV3-2
D: NA
J: TRBJ2-1
size: NA
DNA: TGTGCCAGCAGCTCCTGGCTTTCCTACAATGAGCAGTTCTTC
CDR3: CASSSWLSYNEQFF

V: TRBV2
D: NA
J: TRBJ2-7
size: NA
DNA: TGTGCCAGCATCGCGGACAGCTACGAGCAGTACTTC
CDR3: CASIADSYEQYF

V: TRBV7-6
D: TRBD2
J: TRBJ2-1
size: NA
DNA: TGTGCCAGCAGCGTACTAGCGGGGGGCTCCTACAATGAGCAGTTCTTC
CDR3: CASSVLAGGSYNEQFF

V: TRBV3-1/TRBV3-2
D: TRBD2
J: TRBJ2-2
size: NA
DNA: TGTGCCAGCAGCCAAGGGCTAGCGGGCGGGGAGCTGTTTTTT
CDR3: CASSQGLAGGELFF

V: TRBV28
D: TRBD2
J: TRBJ2-7
size: NA
DNA: TGTGCCAGCAGTTCTCCGACTAGCGGGAGTTTGGGCGAGCAGTACTTC
CDR3: CASSSPTSGSLGEQYF

V: TRBV19
D: NA
J: TRBJ2-7
size: NA
DNA: TGTGCCAGTAGTATGGATCGGGAAACTGGCTGGGGCGAGCAGTACTTC
CDR3: CASSMDRETGWGEQYF

V: TRBV6-4
D: NA
J: TRBJ2-2
size: NA
DNA: TGTGCCAGCAGTTCAAAGACAGCCACCGGGGAGCTGTTTTTT
CDR3: CASSSKTATGELFF

V: TRBV15
D: TRBD1
J: TRBJ1-2
size: NA
DNA: TGTGCCACCAGCAGAGTGGGACAGGGGGCTGCTAACTATGGCTACACCTTC
CDR3: CATSRVGQGAANYGYTF

V: TRBV7-9
D: NA
J: TRBJ2-2
size: NA
DNA: TGTGCCAGCAGCGTAGGAGGGACCGGGGAGCTGTTTTTT
CDR3: CASSVGGTGELFF

V: TRBV5-1
D: NA
J: TRBJ1-1
size: NA
DNA: TGCGCCAGCAGCTTGATAGGGCAGGGGACTGAAGCTTTCTTT
CDR3: CASSLIGQGTEAFF

V: TRBV9
D: NA
J: TRBJ2-2
size: NA
DNA: TGTGCCAGCACCGAATACGGCGGTAACACCGGGGAGCTGTTTTTT
CDR3: CASTEYGGNTGELFF

V: TRBV6-4
D: NA
J: TRBJ1-5
size: NA
DNA: TGTGCCAGCATTTCCTCAGGGCAGCCCCAGCATTTT
CDR3: CASISSGQPQHF

V: TRBV28
D: NA
J: TRBJ2-2
size: NA
DNA: TGTGCCAGCAACCAGGGTAGCGGGGAGCTGTTTTTT
CDR3: CASNQGSGELFF

V: TRBV2
D: NA
J: TRBJ2-3
size: NA
DNA: TGTGCCAGCAGTGACCGCGGGCACACAGATACGCAGTATTTT
CDR3: CASSDRGHTDTQYF

V: TRBV5-4
D: TRBD1
J: TRBJ2-5
size: NA
DNA: TGTGCCAGCAGCGGGACCGGGACAGGGAAAGAGACCCAGTACTTC
CDR3: CASSGTGTGKETQYF

V: TRBV5-1
D: TRBD1
J: TRBJ1-2
size: NA
DNA: TGCGCCAGCAGCCCCAAGGGGCCGACAGGGGGCGGCTATGGCTACACCTTC
CDR3: CASSPKGPTGGGYGYTF

V: TRBV9
D: TRBD2
J: TRBJ2-1
size: NA
DNA: TGTGCCAGCAGCTTGGGACTAGCGGGAGTAAATGAGCAGTTCTTC
CDR3: CASSLGLAGVNEQFF

V: TRBV6-1
D: NA
J: TRBJ2-6
size: few
DNA: TGTGCCAGCAGTGAAAACAGCTCTGGGGCCAACGTCCTGACTTTC
CDR3: CASSENSSGANVLTF

V: TRBV7-9
D: TRBD1
J: TRBJ1-6
size: NA
DNA: TGTGCCAGCAGCCAACAGGGGGGCTCACCCCTCCACTTT
CDR3: CASSQQGGSPLHF

V: TRBV7-8
D: NA
J: TRBJ2-1
size: few
DNA: TGTGCCAGCAGCCCGCCTATGTGGAACCTCGGGAATGAGCAGTTCTTC
CDR3: CASSPPMWNLGNEQFF

V: TRBV7-3
D: TRBD1
J: TRBJ2-3
size: NA
DNA: TGTGCCAGCAGCCCGGGACAGCTCACAGATACGCAGTATTTT
CDR3: CASSPGQLTDTQYF

V: TRBV5-4
D: NA
J: TRBJ1-1
size: NA
DNA: TGTGCCAGCAGTCCGGGGGAGCCGAGCACTGAAGCTTTCTTT
CDR3: CASSPGEPSTEAFF

V: TRBV9
D: TRBD2
J: TRBJ2-2
size: NA
DNA: TGTGCCAGCAGCGTACCGACTAGCGGGACCAACACCGGGGAGCTGTTTTTT
CDR3: CASSVPTSGTNTGELFF

V: TRBV28
D: TRBD1
J: TRBJ1-6
size: NA
DNA: TGTGCCAGCAGTTCGGGACAGAGGAGATCACCCCTCCACTTT
CDR3: CASSSGQRRSPLHF

V: TRBV6-5
D: NA
J: TRBJ2-1
size: NA
DNA: TGTGCCAGCAGTTACAGGACTACGCATGAGCAGTTCTTC
CDR3: CASSYRTTHEQFF

V: TRBV5-8
D: TRBD1
J: TRBJ1-4
size: NA
DNA: TGTGCCAGCAGCTCGGGACAGGGTTGGGAAAAACTGTTTTTT
CDR3: CASSSGQGWEKLFF

V: TRBV5-1
D: NA
J: TRBJ1-1
size: NA
DNA: TGCGCCAGCAGCGTTAACACCGACACTGAAGCTTTCTTT
CDR3: CASSVNTDTEAFF

V: TRBV20-1
D: NA
J: TRBJ1-1
size: NA
DNA: TGCAGTGCTAGTGCTCTGGGGGCCGGAGCCACTGAAGCTTTCTTT
CDR3: CSASALGAGATEAFF

V: TRBV5-1
D: TRBD2
J: TRBJ2-1
size: NA
DNA: TGCGCCAGCAGCTTTAGCGGGAACTACAATGAGCAGTTCTTC
CDR3: CASSFSGNYNEQFF

V: TRBV29-1
D: TRBD2
J: TRBJ2-3
size: NA
DNA: TGCAGCGTTACGGGAGGAGGGACAGATACGCAGTATTTT
CDR3: CSVTGGGTDTQYF

V: TRBV2
D: TRBD1
J: TRBJ2-3
size: once
DNA: TGTGCCTCAAAGTCGGACAGGGGGCTGGATACGCAGTATTTT
CDR3: CASKSDRGLDTQYF

V: TRBV7-2
D: NA
J: TRBJ2-7
size: NA
DNA: TGTGCCAGCAGCTTAGATCCCAACGGAGGCTACGAGCAGTACTTC
CDR3: CASSLDPNGGYEQYF

V: TRBV2
D: NA
J: TRBJ1-5
size: NA
DNA: TGTGCCAGCAGTCGGCAGGCTAGCAATCAGCCCCAGCATTTT
CDR3: CASSRQASNQPQHF

V: TRBV18
D: NA
J: TRBJ2-1
size: once
DNA: TGTGCCAGCTCACCACCGGGCAGAGATGAGCAGTTCTTC
CDR3: CASSPPGRDEQFF

V: TRBV7-9
D: NA
J: TRBJ1-1
size: NA
DNA: TGTGCCAGCAGCTCCACAGGGAGGGACACTGAAGCTTTCTTT
CDR3: CASSSTGRDTEAFF

V: TRBV5-6
D: TRBD2
J: TRBJ2-3
size: NA
DNA: TGTGCCAGCAGCTTGGCCACGGGAGGGAGGAAAGATACGCAGTATTTT
CDR3: CASSLATGGRKDTQYF

V: TRBV29-1
D: TRBD1
J: TRBJ1-3
size: NA
DNA: TGCAGCGTTTCTGTCTTGGGACAGGGACTCTCTGGAAACACCATATATTTT
CDR3: CSVSVLGQGLSGNTIYF

V: TRBV24-1
D: TRBD1
J: TRBJ2-5
size: NA
DNA: TGTGCCACCAGTGACTCGACAGGGTACCAAGAGACCCAGTACTTC
CDR3: CATSDSTGYQETQYF

V: TRBV6-5
D: NA
J: TRBJ1-5
size: NA
DNA: TGTGCCAGCAGTTACAGAGGGGGAAGTCAGCCCCAGCATTTT
CDR3: CASSYRGGSQPQHF

V: TRBV9
D: TRBD1
J: TRBJ1-6
size: NA
DNA: TGTGCCAGCAGCGAGACAGGGGTGGATTCACCCCTCCACTTT
CDR3: CASSETGVDSPLHF

V: TRBV3-1/TRBV3-2
D: NA
J: TRBJ1-2
size: NA
DNA: TGTGCCAGCAGCCAAGGGGTTGGCTGGGGGCAAGCTAACTATGGCTACACCTTC
CDR3: CASSQGVGWGQANYGYTF